The clone carrying this T cell receptor beta chain was counted between two and nine times. The CDR3 covers 14 residues. Trimming removed 8 bases from V and 10 bases from J, with 21 bases in between. Germline CDR1 and CDR2: SEHNR and FQNEAQ (reference sequence). Stated treatment: oral pan-JAK inhibitor, 5-10 mg twice daily. The source of the sample is a study of CD8+ T cells in alopecia areata. RNA was extracted and reverse transcribed into cDNA as the sequencing template. This table comes from immunoSEQ multiplex PCR, and its TCRdb copy is limited to in-frame clones, with some not included. The sample comprises over 80,000 clones, 44% of which are singletons, and roughly 18% rests with the top ten.

The sequenced sample was CD8+ T cells sorted from blood, obtained at week 24, from a patient treated with tofacitinib. V gene TRBV7-9 combines with J gene TRBJ1-5, with a weak D call TRBD1 (6 bases). The clonotype was recovered from a human donor with alopecia areata. For the CDR3, the DNA is TGTGCCAGCCGGGGGCCGGGCTTGGAATCCCCCCAGCATTTT. Its translation: CASRGPGLESPQHF. Combining the CDR3 with reference TRBV7-9 and TRBJ1-5 gives the whole variable domain DTGVSQNPRHKITKRGQNVTFRCDPISEHNRLYWYRQTLGQGPEFLTYFQNEAQLEKSRLLSDRFSAERPKGSFSTLEIQRTEQGDSAMYLCASRGPGLESPQHFGDGTRLSIL.